The 30 T cell receptor beta chains reported below all come from one sample, sequenced in a study of beta chain features in type 1 diabetes. The isolated RNA, all of it, was reverse transcribed, so expressed TCRB transcripts were what got sequenced. Using immunoSEQ multiplex PCR, the repertoire was profiled, and TCRdb retains in-frame clones only, with some absent. The table shows about 16,000 clones, with approximately 55% occurring only once. Sequencing was performed on stem cell memory CD4+ T cells from blood. These receptors all stem from a young woman in good health.

The gene calls are TRBV7-3 and TRBJ2-5; TRBD2 might be the D (6 bases). The germline gives CDR1 SGHTA, CDR2 FQGTGA. The ends were cut back, 10 bases at V and 5 bases at J, with 23 bases in the middle. The CDR3 extends over 15 amino acids. The CDR3 DNA reads TGTGCCACCCGAATGAAGGCGGGGATGAGCGAGACCCAGTACTTC. Translation: CATRMKAGMSETQYF.

This clone was detected a few times. The rearrangement links TRBV6-1 to TRBJ1-5; the match to TRBD1 covers 8 bases. Germline trimming cut 11 bases from V and 4 bases from J; bases unmatched to any gene: 7. The CDR3 consists of 13 residues. Germline CDR1 and CDR2: MNHNS and SASEGT. CDR3 DNA: TGTGCCGTCGGACAGGGAGGGAATCAGCCCCAGCATTTT. Protein product: CAVGQGGNQPQHF.

This clone has just a few counts. The gene calls are TRBV28 and TRBJ2-1, with D perhaps TRBD2 (5 bases). V lost 6 bases and J lost 5, with 11 bases in between. Germline V gives CDR1 MDHEN, CDR2 SYDVKM. The CDR3 covers 13 residues. The CDR3 nucleotides are TGTGCCAGCAGCCCCCACGGGAACAATGAGCAGTTCTTC. Translation gives CASSPHGNNEQFF.

The genes are TRBV4-1 and TRBJ1-5; tentative D call: TRBD1 (5 bases). Germline V gene sequence: CDR1 MGHRA, CDR2 YSYEKL. This CDR3 region has 16 residues. V shed 0 bases and J shed 5 bases, with 14 bases lying between them. In DNA form, the CDR3 reads TGCGCCAGCAGCCAAGACGGGGCAGGGAGGGATCAGCCCCAGCATTTT. It yields the protein CASSQDGAGRDQPQHF.

This clone appeared a few times. This chain connects TRBV5-1 to TRBJ2-7; the D gene is possibly TRBD1 (6 bases). The CDR3 consists of 18 residues. Trimming stripped 5 bases from V and 3 bases from J, with 27 bases between. Germline V CDR1 and CDR2: SGHRS, YFSETQ. The CDR3 nucleotides read TGCGCCAGCAGTCCAAACACCCTTAATGGACAGATTTACTACGAGCAGTACTTC. This translates into CASSPNTLNGQIYYEQYF. The full variable domain, with the rest looked up from reference TRBV5-1 and TRBJ2-7, is KAGVTQTPRYLIKTRGQQVTLSCSPISGHRSVSWYQQTPGQGLQFLFEYFSETQRNKGNFPGRFSGRQFSNSRSEMNVSTLELGDSALYLCASSPNTLNGQIYYEQYFGPGTRLTVT.

V gene TRBV5-1 combines with J gene TRBJ2-6; weak D call: TRBD1 (5 bases). This CDR3 is built from 15 residues. V shed 6 bases and J shed 2 bases, with 12 bases lying between them. Germline V CDR1 and CDR2: SGHRS, YFSETQ. The CDR3 nucleotides read TGCGCCAGCACGGTTCAAGGGGCTGGGGCCAACGTCCTGACTTTC. This sequence encodes CASTVQGAGANVLTF.

This clone has a handful of counts. V is TRBV7-3 and J is TRBJ1-6, with D perhaps TRBD1 (6 bases). The CDR3 sequence is 14 residues long. With 2 bases removed from V and 7 bases from J, the gap between germline ends came to 9 bases. The germline gives CDR1 SGHTA, CDR2 FQGTGA. The CDR3, as DNA: TGTGCCAGCAGCTTACAGGGGCGGAATTCACCCCTCCACTTT. Translated, it gives CASSLQGRNSPLHF.

The chain combines TRBV2 with TRBJ1-2, with D perhaps matching TRBD1 (5 bases). V dropped 4 bases and J dropped 0 bases, with 15 bases sitting between them. CDR1 is SNHLY, CDR2 FYNNEI, per germline. The CDR3 covers 16 residues. The CDR3 region is CASSAARGKANYGYTF. As DNA, the CDR3 is TGTGCCAGCAGTGCCGCCCGGGGGAAAGCTAACTATGGCTACACCTTC.

The chain combines TRBV10-1 with TRBJ2-1, with TRBD2 as a possible D gene (6 bases). The germline V gene has CDR1 WNHNN and CDR2 SYGVQD (reference sequence). V was trimmed by 5 bases and J by 8 bases, leaving 16 bases between them. This CDR3 is 14 amino acids long. In DNA form, the CDR3 reads TGCGCCAGCAGTCTAGCGTCCCCCGAAGATGAGCAGTTCTTC. This sequence encodes CASSLASPEDEQFF.

This clone was observed a handful of times. V and J are TRBV6-5 and TRBJ2-1, with a possible D match to TRBD1 (6 bases). Germline values: CDR1 MNHEY, CDR2 SVGAGI. The CDR3 spans 11 residues. Trimming left V 9 bases short and J 8 bases short, with 11 bases between. The CDR3 DNA sequence: TGTGCCAGTCAACAGGGTCATGAGCAGTTCTTC. Its translation is CASQQGHEQFF.

This clone was seen just once. V usage is TRBV9 and J usage is TRBJ2-1; no clear D gene. V shed 0 bases and J shed 4 bases, with 8 bases lying between them. Germline-derived CDR1 and CDR2 are SGDLS and YYNGEE. CDR3 length equals 14 residues. The CDR3 here is CASSVAQVYNEQFF. In DNA, the CDR3 is TGTGCCAGCAGCGTAGCCCAGGTTTACAATGAGCAGTTCTTC.

This clone was counted between two and nine times. The V and J genes are TRBV30 and TRBJ1-2; possibly TRBD1 for D (5 bases). V gave up 8 bases and J gave up 2 bases, with 12 bases separating them. This CDR3 is 12 amino acids long. CDR1 GTSNPN and CDR2 SVGIG come from the germline V gene (reference sequence). CDR3 loop: CAHFGGNYGYTF. CDR3 DNA sequence: TGTGCCCATTTTGGGGGGAACTATGGCTACACCTTC.

This clone occurred a few times. V and J are TRBV15 and TRBJ2-1, with TRBD2 identical over 13 bases. CDR1 and CDR2 from the germline V gene are LNHNV and YYDKDF (reference sequence). V gave up 5 bases and J gave up 6 bases; unmatched junction bases: 1. The CDR3 runs 14 residues. In DNA form, the CDR3 reads TGTGCCACCAGCGGACTAGCGGGAGTCAATGAGCAGTTCTTC. Translated, it gives CATSGLAGVNEQFF.

The genes are TRBV30 and TRBJ2-7, with 9 positions matching TRBD2. Germline CDR1 is GTSNPN and CDR2 is SVGIG (reference sequence). V was pared by 4 bases and J by 4 bases, with 5 bases of the junction left unmatched. This CDR3 has 13 residues. Written as DNA, the CDR3 is TGTGCCTGGACTCGGCGGGGGGGGTACGAGCAGTACTTC. Translating it yields CAWTRRGGYEQYF. The entire variable domain, with the rest obtained from reference TRBV30 and TRBJ2-7, is as follows: SQTIHQWPATLVQPVGSPLSLECTVEGTSNPNLYWYRQAAGRGLQLLFYSVGIGQISSEVPQNLSASRPQDRQFILSSKKLLLSDSGFYLCAWTRRGGYEQYFGPGTRLTVT.

CDR3 sequence (DNA): TGTGCCAGCACCCAACAGGGGAGAGGCTACGAGCAGTACTTC. Translating gives CASTQQGRGYEQYF. The chain carries TRBV13 and TRBJ2-7; TRBD1 agrees at 7 bases. Germline V gives CDR1 PRHDT, CDR2 FYEKMQ (reference sequence). The CDR3 covers 14 residues. The V and J ends lost 7 bases and 3 bases, in that order; junction bases with no gene match: 9.

The CDR3: CASSFRGRKTEAFF. In DNA, the CDR3 is TGTGCCAGCAGCTTTAGGGGGCGGAAAACTGAAGCTTTCTTT. This rearrangement joins TRBV5-8 to TRBJ1-1; the match to TRBD1 covers 7 bases. This CDR3 is 14 amino acids long. Germline V gene data show CDR1 as SGHTS and CDR2 as YDEGEE. V gave up 2 bases and J gave up 5 bases; unmatched junction bases: 6.

The V gene is TRBV19, the J gene TRBJ2-3; 9 bases align to TRBD2. After removal of 2 bases from V and 5 bases from J, the junction contained 2 bases not matched to a gene. This CDR3 spans 14 amino acids. Germline lookup yields CDR1 LNHDA and CDR2 SQIVND (reference sequence). The CDR3 sequence is CASSIPLAGDTQYF. The CDR3 bases are TGTGCCAGTAGTATACCACTAGCGGGAGATACGCAGTATTTT.

The chain joins TRBV5-1 to TRBJ2-7; 8 bases agree with TRBD1. CDR1 is SGHRS, CDR2 YFSETQ, per germline. V lost 1 base, J lost 4 bases, and 7 bases stayed unmatched. The CDR3 is 15 amino acids. The CDR3 sequence is CASSLTGQGMYEQYF. The DNA of the CDR3 is TGCGCCAGCAGCTTGACAGGACAGGGTATGTACGAGCAGTACTTC.

This clone was counted only a few times. The chain links TRBV18 to TRBJ1-6; 9 nucleotides align to TRBD1. With 3 bases clipped from V and 8 bases from J, the junction kept 5 bases outside the gene matches. Germline V gene sequence: CDR1 KGHSH, CDR2 LQKENI. The CDR3 runs 15 residues. Here the CDR3 reads CASSPGQGADSPLHF. Written as DNA, the CDR3 is TGTGCCAGCTCACCGGGACAGGGAGCGGATTCACCCCTCCACTTT.

The chain uses TRBV6-1 and TRBJ1-5, with 7 bases that match TRBD1. Germline V gene data show CDR1 as MNHNS and CDR2 as SASEGT. The V gene end was trimmed by 1 base and the J gene end by 14 bases; junction bases not matched to a gene: 8. CDR3 length: 13 amino acids. CDR3 sequence reads: CASSEVETGTEHF. CDR3 sequence (DNA): TGTGCCAGCAGTGAAGTCGAGACAGGGACGGAGCATTTT.

This chain connects TRBV7-2 to TRBJ1-5; D possibly corresponds to TRBD1 (6 bases). V was cut by 5 bases and J by 4 bases, with 18 bases left in between. The CDR3 extends over 16 amino acids. Germline loops: CDR1 SGHTA, CDR2 FQGNSA. CDR3 protein: CASSITGTAVNQPQHF. The CDR3 DNA follows: TGTGCCAGCAGCATAACAGGGACCGCGGTTAATCAGCCCCAGCATTTT.

The chain has TRBV30 and TRBJ1-3, with D hard to call. The V and J ends lost 2 bases and 8 bases respectively, with 4 bases between them. The CDR3 is 10 residues long. From germline, CDR1 is GTSNPN and CDR2 SVGIG (reference sequence). DNA for the CDR3: TGTGCCTGGAGTCGCGACACCATATATTTT. It yields the protein CAWSRDTIYF.

This clone appeared once. The rearrangement joins TRBV9 to TRBJ1-4, with 9 bases aligning to TRBD1. The CDR3 length is 16 residues. The J segment lost 3 bases and the V segment lost 4 bases, leaving 7 bases of the junction unmatched. Germline lookup yields CDR1 SGDLS and CDR2 YYNGEE. The DNA for the CDR3 is TGTGCCAGCAGCCCCTACAGGGGGCAAGCTAATGAAAAACTGTTTTTT. This gives the protein CASSPYRGQANEKLFF.

V usage is TRBV6-5 and J usage is TRBJ1-1; 7 bases are shared with TRBD1. The CDR3 length is 15 residues. Trimming at V came to 2 bases and at J to 1 base, leaving 4 bases not matched to a gene. CDR1 MNHEY and CDR2 SVGAGI come from the germline V gene. The CDR3 coding sequence is TGTGCCAGCAGTTACGCCGGGACAGCGAACACTGAAGCTTTCTTT. As protein: CASSYAGTANTEAFF.

The chain couples TRBV4-1 to TRBJ1-2; D might be TRBD1 (5 bases). The CDR3 covers 14 residues. V was trimmed by 0 bases and J by 5 bases, leaving 10 bases between them. The germline V gene encodes CDR1 MGHRA and CDR2 YSYEKL. CDR3 sequence: CASSQDRAGYGYTF. The CDR3 DNA reads as TGCGCCAGCAGCCAAGATCGGGCAGGGTATGGCTACACCTTC.

The rearrangement uses TRBV9 and TRBJ1-2; 7 positions agree with TRBD1. The CDR3 has 15 residues. Trimming removed 4 bases from V and 2 bases from J; junction bases left unmatched: 8. CDR1 is SGDLS and CDR2 is YYNGEE in the germline V gene. CDR3 bases: TGTGCCAGCAGCACGCGATCGACAGGGAACTATGGCTACACCTTC. Translated, it gives CASSTRSTGNYGYTF.

This chain joins TRBV7-2 and TRBJ1-1; D not certain. The CDR3 is 14 amino acids. Trimming removed 3 bases at V and 4 bases at J, with 12 bases between. Germline V CDR1 and CDR2: SGHTA, FQGNSA. The CDR3 nucleotides read TGTGCCAGCAGCTTCGAGGGTTTTCTCACTGAAGCTTTCTTT. This gives the protein CASSFEGFLTEAFF.

V gene TRBV7-7 combines with J gene TRBJ1-1, with D uncertain. Trimming took 3 bases from V and 1 from J, leaving 6 bases between them. In germline, CDR1 is SSHAT, CDR2 FNYEAQ (reference sequence). The CDR3 consists of 13 residues. The CDR3 spells CASSLSRNTEAFF. CDR3 nucleotides: TGTGCCAGCAGCTTGTCGAGGAACACTGAAGCTTTCTTT.

This chain joins TRBV29-1 and TRBJ2-1; 7 nucleotides align to TRBD1. Germline V gene sequence: CDR1 SQVTM, CDR2 ANQGSEA. This CDR3 is built from 20 residues. Germline trimming cut 1 base from V and 2 bases from J; bases unmatched to any gene: 20. The CDR3 is CSVEAGKGLPRQGTYNEQFF. As DNA, the CDR3 is TGCAGCGTTGAAGCGGGGAAGGGGCTTCCTCGACAGGGAACCTACAATGAGCAGTTCTTC.

This chain joins TRBV6-5 and TRBJ2-5; D is possibly TRBD1 (6 bases). CDR3 length: 16 amino acids. The germline V and J ends were trimmed by 2 bases and 11 bases, with 24 bases remaining between them. CDR1 is MNHEY, CDR2 SVGAGI, per germline. This chain's CDR3 is CASSYPPGTPEGEQYF. In DNA form, the CDR3 reads TGTGCCAGCAGTTACCCGCCCGGGACACCCGAGGGGGAGCAGTACTTC.